This T cell receptor beta chain was sequenced for a study of T cells in Graves' hyperthyroidism and ophthalmopathy. General observations from the study: In the blood, most expanded thyroid clonotypes above 0.001 appeared as well. A 13 V-J model separated ophthalmopathy from stable hyperthyroidism.

The CDR3 covers 15 residues. Germline trimming cut 6 bases from V and 8 bases from J; bases unmatched to any gene: 12. Germline lookup yields CDR1 SQVTM and CDR2 ANQGSEA. Graves' hyperthyroidism was deemed stable given no ophthalmopathy progression within 18 months. Hyperthyroidism had been newly diagnosed in patients aged 18 to 65, and its duration was under 2 months. Amplification of TCR beta CDR3 regions was performed using RNA transcripts as template. The study used the HTBI primer set for a first-round RT-PCR of the TCR CDR3. TCRdb recomputed calls from the multiplex PCR reads with MiXCR, one row per CDR3 protein. The profile shows a few hundred thousand distinct CDR3 sequences, more than 45% of them singletons. Comments on this clonotype: What it binds is unknown.

Sample: peripheral blood or thyroid tissue (not recorded which). The source of this sequence is a woman under 30 with Graves' hyperthyroidism. The chain is built from TRBV29-1 and TRBJ1-4; 10 nucleotides line up with TRBD1. Here the CDR3 reads CSVSDRGDRKEKLFF. The CDR3 DNA sequence: TGCAGCGTATCGGACAGGGGGGACAGAAAAGAAAAACTGTTTTTT.